This TCR beta chain was profiled in a study of CD4 and CD8 cells across lung adenocarcinoma regions. The CDR3 has 14 residues. In germline, CDR1 is MNHNS, CDR2 SASEGT. Trimming pared 9 bases from V and 7 bases from J, leaving 19 bases between. Using its own MiXCR run on the PCR reads, TCRdb lists one record per CDR3 protein. The profile shows more than 10,000 distinct CDR3 sequences, about 50% of them singletons. Sequencing used CD8+ T cells from the margin of a lung tumor. This receptor was identified in a female donor with lung adenocarcinoma. The CD4 and CD8 labels of this study may be unreliable. V gene TRBV6-1 combines with J gene TRBJ2-1; weak D call: TRBD2 (7 bases). The CDR3: CASKGRGGRNEQFF. The CDR3 coding sequence is TGTGCCAGTAAAGGGAGGGGGGGGAGGAATGAGCAGTTCTTC.